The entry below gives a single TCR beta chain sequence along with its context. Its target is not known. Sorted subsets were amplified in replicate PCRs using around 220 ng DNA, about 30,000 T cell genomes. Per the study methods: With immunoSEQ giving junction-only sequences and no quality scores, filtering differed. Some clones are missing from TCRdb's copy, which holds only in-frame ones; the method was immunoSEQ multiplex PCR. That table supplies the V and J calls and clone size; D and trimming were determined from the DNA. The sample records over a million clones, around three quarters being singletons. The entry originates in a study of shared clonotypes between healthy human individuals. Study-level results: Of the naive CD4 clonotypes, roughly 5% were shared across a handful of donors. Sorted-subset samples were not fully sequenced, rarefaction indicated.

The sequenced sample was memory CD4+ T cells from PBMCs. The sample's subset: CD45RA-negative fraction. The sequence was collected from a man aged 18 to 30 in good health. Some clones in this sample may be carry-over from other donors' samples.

The CDR3 region is CASSQDLGTEQYF. The CDR3 coding sequence is TGTGCCAGCAGCCAAGATCTCGGGACCGAGCAGTACTTC. This chain uses TRBV14 with TRBJ2-7; the D call may be TRBD1 or TRBD2 (5 bases each). CDR3 length equals 13 residues. Deletions cut 0 bases from V and 6 bases from J, with 9 bases between. From germline, CDR1 is SGHDN and CDR2 FVKESK.